This T cell receptor beta chain derives from a study of OX40 agonist ivuxolimab in advanced cancers. For the study at large: Ivuxolimab doses were 0.01, 0.1, 0.3, 1.5, 3 or 10 mg/kg every 2 weeks. The eligibility criteria allowed prior anti-PD-1, anti-PD-L1 or anti-CTLA-4 therapy, and 30% to 40% had some. Regarding the study as a whole: In the 0.1 to 3.0 mg/kg range, CD4+ and CD8+ blood T cells had expanded clonally by week 6. It was also the case that some nonresponders had low normalized T-cell clonal expansion.

In this sample, this clone turned up a few times. Its cognate antigen is unknown. The germline gives CDR1 SGHDN, CDR2 FVKESK. The length of the CDR3 is 11 residues. Trimming took 1 base from V and 3 from J, leaving 1 base between them. Only in-frame clones appear in the TCRdb table, and some are missing; sequencing was by immunoSEQ multiplex PCR. The repertoire includes more than 55,000 clones, 80% to 90% of them detected once, and approximately 1.2% sits in the top ten. The TCR sequence derives from an adult with an advanced solid tumor such as melanoma, head and neck, liver or kidney cancer. The chain is built from TRBV14 and TRBJ2-7; D not certain. The specimen was CD4+ or CD8+ T cells sorted from blood, collected in a trial of the OX40 agonist ivuxolimab. The CDR3 nucleotides are TGTGCCAGCAGCCAAGTCTACGAGCAGTACTTC. It specifies CASSQVYEQYF.